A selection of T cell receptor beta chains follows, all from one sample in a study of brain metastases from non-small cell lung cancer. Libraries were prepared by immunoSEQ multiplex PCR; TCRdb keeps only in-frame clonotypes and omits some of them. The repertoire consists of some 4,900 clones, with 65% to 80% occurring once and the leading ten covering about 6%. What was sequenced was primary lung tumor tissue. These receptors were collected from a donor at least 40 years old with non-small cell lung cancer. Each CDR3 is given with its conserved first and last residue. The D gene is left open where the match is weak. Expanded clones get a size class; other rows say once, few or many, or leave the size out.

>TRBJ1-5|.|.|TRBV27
CASSLHLDQPQHF
TGTGCCAGCAGTTTACATCTCGATCAGCCCCAGCATTTT
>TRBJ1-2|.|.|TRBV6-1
CASSPTGTYLYGYTF
TGTGCCAGCAGTCCTACCGGGACATACCTCTATGGCTACACCTTC
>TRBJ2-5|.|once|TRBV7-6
CASSRLPLGKTQYF
TGTGCCAGCAGCCGACTCCCGCTTGGGAAGACCCAGTACTTC
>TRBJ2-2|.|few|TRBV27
CASSPHSSVDTGELFF
TGTGCCAGCAGTCCCCACTCTAGCGTGGACACCGGGGAGCTGTTTTTT
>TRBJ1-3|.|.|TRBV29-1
CSSRCLSGNTIYF
TGCAGCTCACGGTGCCTCTCTGGAAACACCATATATTTT
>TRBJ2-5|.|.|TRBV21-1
CTSSKVGGLPPGKTQYF
TGTACCAGCAGCAAAGTAGGGGGACTCCCGCCGGGCAAGACCCAGTACTTC
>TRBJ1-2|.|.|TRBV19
CASAMGGRERFGGNGYTF
TGTGCCAGTGCCATGGGGGGCAGGGAACGATTTGGTGGGAATGGCTACACCTTC
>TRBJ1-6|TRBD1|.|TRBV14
CASSQWTGTTYNSPLHF
TGTGCCAGCAGCCAGTGGACAGGAACAACCTATAATTCACCCCTCCACTTT
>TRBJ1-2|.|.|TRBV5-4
CASSLGGADYGYTF
TGTGCCAGCAGCCTCGGGGGTGCGGACTATGGCTACACCTTC
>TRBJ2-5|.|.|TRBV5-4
CASSLGPGETQYF
TGTGCCAGCAGCCTGGGCCCCGGCGAGACCCAGTACTTC
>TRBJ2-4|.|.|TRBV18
CASSPNPTLAKNIQYF
TGTGCCAGCTCACCAAACCCTACTCTAGCCAAAAACATTCAGTACTTC
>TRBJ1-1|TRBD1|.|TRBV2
CATRGQRANTEAFF
TGTGCCACGAGGGGACAGCGAGCGAACACTGAAGCTTTCTTT
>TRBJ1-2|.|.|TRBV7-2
CASSPPGALGYTF
TGTGCCAGCAGCCCTCCGGGGGCGCTGGGCTACACCTTC
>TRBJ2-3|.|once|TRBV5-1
CASSLQGGGTDTQYF
TGCGCCAGCAGCTTGCAGGGGGGAGGGACAGATACGCAGTATTTT
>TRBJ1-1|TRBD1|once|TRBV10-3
CAISETGGTEAFF
TGTGCCATCAGTGAGACAGGGGGCACTGAAGCTTTCTTT
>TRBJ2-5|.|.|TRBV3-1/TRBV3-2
CASSQEHSGGKTQYF
TGTGCCAGCAGCCAAGAGCATTCGGGTGGGAAGACCCAGTACTTC
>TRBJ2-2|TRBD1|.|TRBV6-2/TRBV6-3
CASSLTGGHTGELFF
TGTGCCAGCAGCTTGACAGGGGGCCACACCGGGGAGCTGTTTTTT
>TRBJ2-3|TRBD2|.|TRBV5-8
CASSSGLGLAGGPGDTQYF
TGTGCCAGCAGCTCCGGACTGGGACTAGCGGGGGGGCCGGGAGATACGCAGTATTTT
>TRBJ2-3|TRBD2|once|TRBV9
CASSSRTSGSGTDTQYF
TGTGCCAGCAGCTCCCGTACTAGCGGGAGCGGCACAGATACGCAGTATTTT
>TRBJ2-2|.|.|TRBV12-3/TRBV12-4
CASSIGTTGELFF
TGTGCCAGCAGTATCGGGACCACCGGGGAGCTGTTTTTT
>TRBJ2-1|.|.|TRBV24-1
CATSDAGSYNEQFF
TGTGCCACCAGTGACGCGGGGTCTTACAATGAGCAGTTCTTC
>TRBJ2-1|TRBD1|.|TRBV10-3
CAISTPGTGDHEQFF
TGTGCCATCAGTACCCCCGGGACAGGGGACCATGAGCAGTTCTTC
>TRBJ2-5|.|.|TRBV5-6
CASSLARGFETQYF
TGTGCCAGCAGCTTGGCCCGGGGGTTTGAGACCCAGTACTTC
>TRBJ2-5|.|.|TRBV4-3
CASSQYRGGETQYF
TGCGCCAGCAGCCAATATCGAGGGGGGGAGACCCAGTACTTC